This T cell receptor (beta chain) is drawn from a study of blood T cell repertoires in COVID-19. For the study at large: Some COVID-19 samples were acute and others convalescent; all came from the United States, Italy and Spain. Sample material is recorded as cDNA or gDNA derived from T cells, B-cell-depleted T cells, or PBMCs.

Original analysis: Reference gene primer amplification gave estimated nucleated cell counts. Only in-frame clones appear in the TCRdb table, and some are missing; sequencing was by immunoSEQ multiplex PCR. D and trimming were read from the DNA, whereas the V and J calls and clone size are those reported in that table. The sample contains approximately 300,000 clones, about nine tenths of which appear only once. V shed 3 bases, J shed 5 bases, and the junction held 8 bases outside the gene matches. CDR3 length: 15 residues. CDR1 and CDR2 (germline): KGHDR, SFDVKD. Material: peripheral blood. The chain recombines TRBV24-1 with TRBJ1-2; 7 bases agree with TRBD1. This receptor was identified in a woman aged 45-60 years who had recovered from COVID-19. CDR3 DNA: TGTGCCACCAGTGATAGGGACAGAATTAATTATGGCTACACCTTC. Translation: CATSDRDRINYGYTF.